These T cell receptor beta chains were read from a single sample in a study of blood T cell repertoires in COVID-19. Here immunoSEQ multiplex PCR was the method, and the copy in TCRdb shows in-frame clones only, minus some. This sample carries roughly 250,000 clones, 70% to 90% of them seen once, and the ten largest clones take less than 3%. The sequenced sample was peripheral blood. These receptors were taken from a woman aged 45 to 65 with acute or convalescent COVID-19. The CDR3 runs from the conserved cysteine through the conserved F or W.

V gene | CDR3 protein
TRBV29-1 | CSVGGGDQPQHF
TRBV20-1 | CSTDSQETQYF
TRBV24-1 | CATSDSTGERLYGYTF
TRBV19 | CASSIGGGNSNQPQHF
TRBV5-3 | CARSLWDRAEQYF
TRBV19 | CASSIGTAQHYTF
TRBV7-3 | CASSSTGLYGYTF
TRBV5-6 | CASSSQGHYGYTF
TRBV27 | CASSSTTGGQPQHF
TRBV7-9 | CASSPLAGGGETQYF
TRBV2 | CASYSGSRYEQYF
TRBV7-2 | CASSRGSWGEQFF
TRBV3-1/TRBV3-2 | CASSYTGVGYTF